The 19 T cell receptor beta chains listed next were all sequenced from one sample in a study of cytomegalovirus exposure and HLA in healthy donors. 60 Vbeta and 13 Jbeta primers were used in PCR. The assay was immunoSEQ multiplex PCR, and TCRdb's table has in-frame clones only and misses some. The table lists under 200,000 clones, around 80% of them singletons. The material sequenced was PBMCs. The source of these receptors is a woman in her 30s in good health and CMV-seropositive.

The J gene is TRBJ2-6, the V gene TRBV19; the D is unclear. Trimming removed 4 bases at V and 0 bases at J, with 13 bases between. The germline V gene encodes CDR1 LNHDA and CDR2 SQIVND (reference sequence). This CDR3 comprises 17 residues. CDR3 bases: TGTGCCAGTAGTACCGATGACTTCCTCTCTGGGGCCAACGTCCTGACTTTC. Residues: CASSTDDFLSGANVLTF.

The chain recombines TRBV5-6 with TRBJ2-7; unclear D gene. Trimming stripped 3 bases from V and 3 bases from J, with 4 bases between. CDR1 and CDR2 from the germline V gene are SGHDT and YYEEEE. The CDR3 has 11 residues. The CDR3 is CASSSYYEQYF. The CDR3 nucleotides read TGTGCCAGCAGCTCGTACTACGAGCAGTACTTC.

The V and J genes are TRBV7-9 and TRBJ1-2; 12 positions match TRBD1. This CDR3 comprises 14 residues. The germline V gene has CDR1 SEHNR and CDR2 FQNEAQ (reference sequence). With V trimmed by 0 bases and J by 9 bases, 2 bases remained unmatched. The CDR3 region is CASSLAGQGASYTF. CDR3 nucleotide sequence: TGTGCCAGCAGCTTAGCGGGACAGGGGGCCAGCTACACCTTC.

V usage is TRBV4-3 and J usage is TRBJ1-2, with 8 positions matching TRBD1. The length of the CDR3 is 17 residues. Germline assignment: CDR1 LGHNA and CDR2 YSLEER. The J segment lost 5 bases and the V segment lost 0 bases, leaving 11 bases of the junction unmatched. CDR3 loop: CASSQDNGQGRNYGYTF. The DNA for the CDR3 is TGCGCCAGCAGCCAAGATAACGGACAGGGAAGGAATTATGGCTACACCTTC.

The CDR3 spells CASSLLQGHTEAFF. The CDR3 DNA reads TGTGCCAGCAGTCTACTACAGGGGCACACTGAAGCTTTCTTT. V gene TRBV28 combines with J gene TRBJ1-1; 7 nucleotides line up with TRBD1. CDR1 MDHEN and CDR2 SYDVKM come from the germline V gene. Trimming removed 5 bases from V and 3 bases from J; junction bases left unmatched: 6. CDR3 length: 14 amino acids.

The rearrangement joins TRBV5-1 to TRBJ1-1; D possibly corresponds to TRBD1 (6 bases). Germline CDR1 SGHRS, CDR2 YFSETQ. Deletions cut 4 bases from V and 1 base from J, with 11 bases between. The CDR3 contains 14 residues. CDR3 protein: CASSKLTGNTEAFF. The CDR3 region has the DNA TGCGCCAGCAGCAAACTGACAGGGAACACTGAAGCTTTCTTT.

The chain couples TRBV7-3 to TRBJ1-1, with 8 bases fitting TRBD1. From germline, CDR1 is SGHTA and CDR2 FQGTGA. V gave up 4 bases and J gave up 5 bases; unmatched junction bases: 3. The CDR3 has 13 residues. CDR3 protein: CASSSGQGTEAFF. The DNA for the CDR3 is TGTGCCAGCAGCTCCGGACAGGGAACTGAAGCTTTCTTT.

This clone was recorded once. The rearrangement joins TRBV11-2 to TRBJ2-5, with D possibly being TRBD2 (5 bases). With 2 bases removed from V and 5 bases from J, the gap between germline ends came to 9 bases. Germline V gene data show CDR1 as SGHAT and CDR2 as FQNNGV. This CDR3 has 13 amino acids. The CDR3 DNA sequence: TGTGCCAGCAGCTTATCGGGGTTGGAGACCCAGTACTTC. This encodes CASSLSGLETQYF.

The chain recombines TRBV7-9 with TRBJ1-2; 8 nucleotides align to TRBD1. CDR1 SEHNR and CDR2 FQNEAQ come from the germline V gene (reference sequence). The CDR3 runs to 15 residues. Losses at the gene ends were 1 base for V and 6 bases for J; bases not matched to a gene: 7. The CDR3 nucleotides read TGTGCCAGCAGCTTAGGGGGCAGGGGGCGTGATGGCTACACCTTC. Its protein product is CASSLGGRGRDGYTF.

V is TRBV6-5 and J is TRBJ1-1; weak D call: TRBD1 (6 bases). V shed 10 bases and J shed 10 bases, with 22 bases lying between them. This CDR3 has 13 residues. Germline lookup yields CDR1 MNHEY and CDR2 SVGAGI. CDR3 sequence: CATYPRTALRAFF. In DNA form, the CDR3 reads TGTGCCACCTACCCAAGGACAGCCTTGAGAGCTTTCTTT.

The sample holds one count of this clone. The chain has TRBV6-1 and TRBJ2-7, with D possibly TRBD1 on 6 matching bases. Germline V gene data show CDR1 as MNHNS and CDR2 as SASEGT. The CDR3 contains 13 residues. Deletions cut 2 bases from V and 3 bases from J, with 8 bases between. The CDR3 loop reads CASSEQQGYEQYF. The DNA of the CDR3 is TGTGCCAGCAGTGAACAACAGGGCTACGAGCAGTACTTC.

The rearrangement links TRBV6-5 to TRBJ1-2, with D possibly being TRBD1 (6 bases). Germline CDR1 is MNHEY and CDR2 is SVGAGI. Trimming took 2 bases from V and 5 from J, leaving 9 bases between them. The CDR3 runs 13 residues. CDR3 sequence reads: CASSYLGAYGYTF. The CDR3 coding sequence is TGTGCCAGCAGTTACCTGGGGGCATATGGCTACACCTTC.

CDR3 sequence: CASSQERSGIADTQYF. Written as DNA, the CDR3 is TGCGCCAGCAGCCAAGAAAGGAGCGGCATAGCAGATACGCAGTATTTT. The chain couples TRBV4-3 to TRBJ2-3, with a tentative D call TRBD2 (5 bases). This CDR3 is 16 amino acids long. From germline, CDR1 is LGHNA and CDR2 YSLEER. V dropped 0 bases and J dropped 4 bases, with 14 bases sitting between them.

This chain uses TRBV10-3 with TRBJ2-2, with D perhaps TRBD2 (7 bases). Deletions cut 2 bases from V and 4 bases from J, with 17 bases between. This CDR3 comprises 17 residues. Germline V lookup: CDR1 ENHRY, CDR2 SYGVKD. CDR3 DNA sequence: TGTGCCATCAGTGAGATTCGGGGGGCCTCGGGCACCGGGGAGCTGTTTTTT. Translated: CAISEIRGASGTGELFF.

The chain uses TRBV4-3 and TRBJ2-1, with 8 bases aligning to TRBD2. With V trimmed by 3 bases and J by 3 bases, 7 bases remained unmatched. CDR1 is LGHNA, CDR2 YSLEER, per germline. The length of the CDR3 is 16 residues. CDR3 DNA: TGCGCCAGCAGCCAGGCAGCGGGGGACTTCTACAATGAGCAGTTCTTC. As protein: CASSQAAGDFYNEQFF.

Only a few counts were recorded for this clone. CDR3 amino acids: CASSLGLVLNTGELFF. The CDR3 DNA is TGTGCCAGCAGCTTGGGACTAGTCCTTAACACCGGGGAGCTGTTTTTT. The V gene is TRBV5-8, the J gene TRBJ2-2; possible D gene TRBD2, 6 bases. Per germline, CDR1 SGHTS and CDR2 YDEGEE. V gave up 0 bases and J gave up 2 bases, with 11 bases separating them. The CDR3 runs 16 residues.

The rearrangement links TRBV2 to TRBJ1-1; D ambiguous. Per the germline V gene, CDR1 is SNHLY and CDR2 is FYNNEI. The CDR3 runs 13 residues. Trimming shortened V by 6 bases and J by 5 bases, and 13 bases separated the two germline ends. The CDR3 sequence is CASRRESGTEAFF. CDR3 bases: TGTGCCAGCAGGAGGGAGTCGGGAACTGAAGCTTTCTTT.

The chain links TRBV6-1 to TRBJ1-5; TRBD1 agrees at 8 bases. This CDR3 contains 16 residues. Germline CDR1 is MNHNS and CDR2 is SASEGT. The V segment lost 2 bases and the J segment 5 bases; nucleotides outside the gene matches: 8. Here the CDR3 DNA reads TGTGCCAGCAGTGAATTTTGGACAGGGTTCGATCAGCCCCAGCATTTT. Encoded protein: CASSEFWTGFDQPQHF.

This sequence joins TRBV7-2 and TRBJ2-1, with TRBD1 matching 8 bases. Germline V gene sequence: CDR1 SGHTA, CDR2 FQGNSA. V lost 5 bases, J lost 12 bases, and 9 bases stayed unmatched. This CDR3 is 13 amino acids long. The DNA for the CDR3 is TGTGCCAGCAGCACGGTGCAAGGGACAGGGCAGTTCTTC. It is translated as CASSTVQGTGQFF. Combining the CDR3 with reference TRBV7-2 and TRBJ2-1 gives the whole variable domain GAGVSQSPSNKVTEKGKDVELRCDPISGHTALYWYRQSLGQGLEFLIYFQGNSAPDKSGLPSDRFSAERTGGSVSTLTIQRTQQEDSAVYLCASSTVQGTGQFFGPGTRLTVL.